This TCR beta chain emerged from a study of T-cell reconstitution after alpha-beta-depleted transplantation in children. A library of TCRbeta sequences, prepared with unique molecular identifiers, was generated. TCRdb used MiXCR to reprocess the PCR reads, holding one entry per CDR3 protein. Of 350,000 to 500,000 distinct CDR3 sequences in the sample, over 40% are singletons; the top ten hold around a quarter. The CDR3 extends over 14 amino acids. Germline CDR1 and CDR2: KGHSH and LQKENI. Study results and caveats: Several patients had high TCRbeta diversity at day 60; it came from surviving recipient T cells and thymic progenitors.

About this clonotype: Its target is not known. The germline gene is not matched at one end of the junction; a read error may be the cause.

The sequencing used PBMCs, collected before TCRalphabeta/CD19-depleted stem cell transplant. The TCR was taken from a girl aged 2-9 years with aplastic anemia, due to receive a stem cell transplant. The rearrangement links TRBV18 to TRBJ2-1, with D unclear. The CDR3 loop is CASSPHPEKNEQFF. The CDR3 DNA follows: TGTGCCAGCTCCCCACACCCAGAAAAGAATGAGCAGTTCTTC.